Listed below are T cell receptor beta chains from one sample, sequenced in a study of a mutant IDH1 vaccine in newly diagnosed glioma. Their antigen targets remain unknown. The table came from immunoSEQ multiplex PCR; TCRdb's copy has only in-frame clones and leaves some out. The sample includes tens of thousands of clones, around 91% of them seen just once. The source was PBMCs, collected from a glioma patient whose treatment included an IDH1 peptide vaccine. The receptors were sampled from a man aged 40-49 years with glioma. Both conserved end residues are part of each CDR3. The D gene is left open where the match is weak. Only some rows state a clone size, as once, few, many or a class for expanded clones.

abundance | j_gene | d_gene | v_gene | CDR3aa | CDR3nt
. | TRBJ1-3 | . | TRBV5-6 | CASSPGISGNTIYF | TGTGCCAGCAGCCCTGGGATCTCTGGAAACACCATATATTTT
. | TRBJ2-3 | . | TRBV4-2 | CATTQGGSGTGTDTQYF | TGTGCCACCACCCAGGGAGGAAGCGGGACAGGCACAGATACGCAGTATTTT
. | TRBJ1-6 | . | TRBV5-1 | CASRTTGYNSPLHF | TGCGCCAGCCGAACTACAGGGTATAATTCACCCCTCCACTTT
. | TRBJ2-6 | . | TRBV5-1 | CASSEGQANVLTF | TGCGCCAGCAGCGAGGGACAGGCCAACGTCCTGACTTTC
. | TRBJ2-6 | TRBD1 | TRBV30 | CAWSLRDSASRGANVLTF | TGTGCCTGGAGTCTCCGGGACAGTGCCTCGAGAGGGGCCAACGTCCTGACTTTC
. | TRBJ1-1 | TRBD1 | TRBV11-2 | CASSPSGTGSNTEAFF | TGTGCCAGCAGCCCCTCGGGGACAGGGTCGAACACTGAAGCTTTCTTT
. | TRBJ1-1 | . | TRBV9 | CASSPEDTEAFF | TGTGCCAGCAGCCCCGAGGACACTGAAGCTTTCTTT
. | TRBJ1-1 | . | TRBV28 | CASSRRKNTEAFF | TGTGCCAGCAGCCGACGCAAGAACACTGAAGCTTTCTTT
. | TRBJ1-5 | . | TRBV7-2 | CASSLSDPRNQPQHF | TGTGCCAGCAGCTTATCGGACCCCCGCAATCAGCCCCAGCATTTT
. | TRBJ1-1 | TRBD1 | TRBV30 | CAWGRGTGPTEAFF | TGTGCCTGGGGACGAGGGACAGGGCCCACTGAAGCTTTCTTT
. | TRBJ2-7 | . | TRBV27 | CASSPHTDSYEQYF | TGTGCCAGCAGTCCGCACACCGACTCCTACGAGCAGTACTTC
. | TRBJ2-7 | TRBD1 | TRBV11-2 | CASSFNYRGSYEQYF | TGTGCCAGCAGCTTCAACTACAGGGGTTCCTACGAGCAGTACTTC
. | TRBJ2-6 | . | TRBV5-4 | CASTPRASGANVLTF | TGTGCCAGCACCCCTAGAGCTTCTGGGGCCAACGTCCTGACTTTC
. | TRBJ2-7 | . | TRBV6-1 | CASSELDIYYEQYF | TGTGCCAGCAGTGAGTTGGACATCTACTACGAGCAGTACTTC
. | TRBJ1-2 | . | TRBV5-8 | CASSLDPVVYGYTF | TGTGCCAGCAGCTTGGATCCGGTCGTCTATGGCTACACCTTC
. | TRBJ1-4 | . | TRBV19 | CASSSREGNEKLFF | TGTGCCAGTAGTTCCCGGGAGGGGAATGAAAAACTGTTTTTT
. | TRBJ1-2 | . | TRBV5-1 | CASSWGGNNGYTF | TGCGCCAGCAGCTGGGGAGGGAACAATGGCTACACCTTC
once | TRBJ2-2 | . | TRBV2 | CASSAREHTGELFF | TGTGCCAGCAGTGCCCGGGAGCACACCGGGGAGCTGTTTTTT
. | TRBJ1-5 | . | TRBV7-8 | CASSLGGTDSNQPQHF | TGTGCCAGCAGCTTAGGGGGCACAGACAGCAATCAGCCCCAGCATTTT
. | TRBJ1-2 | . | TRBV28 | CASSAYNNYGYTF | TGTGCCAGCAGTGCCTACAATAACTATGGCTACACCTTC
. | TRBJ2-7 | TRBD2 | TRBV4-2 | CASSQDSLAANQFYEQYF | TGTGCCAGCAGCCAAGACAGCCTAGCGGCTAACCAATTTTACGAGCAGTACTTC
. | TRBJ2-7 | TRBD2 | TRBV7-2 | CASSSVVSGRSYEQYF | TGTGCCAGCAGCTCCGTCGTGAGCGGGAGATCTTACGAGCAGTACTTC
. | TRBJ2-7 | TRBD1 | TRBV7-8 | CASSLRGGYYEQYF | TGTGCCAGCAGCTTACGAGGGGGCTACTACGAGCAGTACTTC
. | TRBJ1-1 | . | TRBV11-2 | CASSLQRGTEAFF | TGTGCCAGCAGCTTACAGAGGGGCACTGAAGCTTTCTTT
. | TRBJ2-6 | TRBD1 | TRBV5-4 | CASSSDRVSSGANVLTF | TGTGCCAGCAGCTCGGACAGGGTGTCATCTGGGGCCAACGTCCTGACTTTC
. | TRBJ1-2 | . | TRBV28 | CASSLDINYGYTF | TGTGCCAGCAGTTTGGACATCAACTATGGCTACACCTTC
. | TRBJ2-1 | . | TRBV29-1 | CSTATGGDYNEQFF | TGCAGCACCGCTACAGGGGGGGACTACAATGAGCAGTTCTTC
once | TRBJ2-1 | TRBD2 | TRBV29-1 | CSVEGLAVTSSYNEQFF | TGCAGCGTTGAGGGACTAGCGGTTACTAGCTCCTACAATGAGCAGTTCTTC